The 5 T cell receptor beta chains given below trace back to one sample, sequenced in a study of blood T cell repertoires in COVID-19. The method was immunoSEQ multiplex PCR; TCRdb's version includes in-frame clones alone and lacks a portion of them. The table lists 35,000 or so clones, less than 95% of them singletons. The sample comprised peripheral blood. These receptors were taken from a human donor in a cohort sampled during active COVID-19.

V usage is TRBV10-3 and J usage is TRBJ2-5; no clear D gene. Deletions cut 2 bases from V and 9 bases from J, with 10 bases between. The CDR3 runs to 12 residues. Germline V gene lookup returns CDR1 ENHRY and CDR2 SYGVKD. The CDR3 DNA is TGTGCCATCAGTGAGCCTTTCCGGGCCCAGTACTTC. Translated, it gives CAISEPFRAQYF.

The V gene is TRBV7-2, the J gene TRBJ1-6; TRBD1 aligns across 9 bases. Per the germline V gene, CDR1 is SGHTA and CDR2 is FQGNSA. V gave up 3 bases and J gave up 7 bases; unmatched junction bases: 1. CDR3 length: 14 amino acids. CDR3 sequence (DNA): TGTGCCAGCAGCTTGGACAGGGGAAATTCACCCCTCCACTTT. Its protein is CASSLDRGNSPLHF.

DNA for the CDR3: TGTGCCAGCAGCACAGGGGGATCCTACGAGCAGTACTTC. This sequence encodes CASSTGGSYEQYF. The chain uses TRBV6-5 and TRBJ2-7; 8 bases are shared with TRBD1. Germline V gives CDR1 MNHEY, CDR2 SVGAGI. The CDR3 sequence is 13 residues long. J gave up 1 base and V 6 bases, and 2 bases lay outside the gene matches.

The gene calls are TRBV27 and TRBJ1-6; D gene ambiguous. CDR3 length equals 17 residues. V lost 5 bases and J 8 bases, leaving 22 bases between the germline ends. CDR1 is MNHEY and CDR2 is SMNVEV in the germline V gene (reference sequence). CDR3: CASSTSRVRLDDSPLHF. CDR3 bases: TGTGCCAGCAGTACATCCCGGGTGAGGCTTGATGATTCACCCCTCCACTTT.

The chain combines TRBV23-1 with TRBJ1-3; the D is unclear. TRBV23-1 is labeled an ORF, and its function is uncertain. With 0 bases removed from V and 4 bases from J, the gap between germline ends came to 10 bases. The CDR3 is made up of 15 amino acids. The CDR3 spells CASSQSRWQGNTIYF. CDR3 nucleotide sequence: TGCGCCAGCAGTCAATCGAGGTGGCAGGGAAACACCATATATTTT.